The next 8 T cell receptor beta chains were all read from a single sample in a study of T cell responses to AZD1222 COVID-19 vaccine listed by TCRdb under 2021. The method was the immunoSEQ multiplex PCR assay. In TCRdb, the immuneACCESS table is reduced to in-frame sequences with V and J assigned. These tables do not hold every clone; where another copy was compared, an unresolved V gene accounts for under half, and the others remain unexplained. Recorded for this sample are about 140,000 clones; 88% of them occurred a single time. Together, the top ten hold nearly 3.5% of the sample. Read against the paper, the sample's time point label means: baseline before first vaccination. The specimen comprised peripheral blood, sampled on day 0 of AZD1222 vaccination. Every receptor here comes from an adult in good health.

The chain has TRBV9 and TRBJ1-3; D is undetermined. V lost 0 bases and J 4 bases, leaving 11 bases between the germline ends. The CDR3 spans 15 residues. Germline loops: CDR1 SGDLS, CDR2 YYNGEE. The CDR3 region has the DNA TGTGCCAGCAGCGTAGGGCAGTCTACGGGAAACACCATATATTTT. The encoded protein is CASSVGQSTGNTIYF. Looking up the rest from reference TRBV9 and TRBJ1-3 gives the full variable domain: DSGVTQTPKHLITATGQRVTLRCSPRSGDLSVYWYQQSLDQGLQFLIQYYNGEERAKGNILERFSAQQFPDLHSELNLSSLELGDSALYFCASSVGQSTGNTIYFGEGSWLTVV.

This sequence joins TRBV19 and TRBJ1-2, with 7 bases lining up with TRBD1. CDR1 LNHDA and CDR2 SQIVND come from the germline V gene (reference sequence). Trimming removed 5 bases from V and 5 bases from J; junction bases left unmatched: 14. The CDR3 contains 16 residues. The CDR3 is CASSRDKGAGGYGYTF. The CDR3 nucleotides read TGTGCCAGTAGTCGGGATAAGGGGGCCGGTGGGTATGGCTACACCTTC.

The rearrangement links TRBV28 to TRBJ2-3; a possible D gene is TRBD1 (6 bases). CDR1 is MDHEN, CDR2 SYDVKM, per germline. Trimming took off 0 bases at V and 4 bases at J, with 20 bases between the two ends. The CDR3 has 18 amino acids. The DNA for the CDR3 is TGTGCCAGCAGTTTATGGGGGGCACCGCCCGATAGCGCAGATACGCAGTATTTT. This gives the protein CASSLWGAPPDSADTQYF.

This clone was recorded once. This chain joins TRBV9 and TRBJ2-5; maybe TRBD1 (6 bases). The V and J ends lost 2 bases and 5 bases respectively, with 10 bases between them. This CDR3 region has 13 residues. CDR1 is SGDLS and CDR2 is YYNGEE in the germline V gene. The CDR3 reads CASSVQGPETQYF. The DNA for the CDR3 is TGTGCCAGCAGCGTCCAGGGGCCGGAGACCCAGTACTTC.

The V gene is TRBV28, the J gene TRBJ1-6, with 9 bases that match TRBD1. Germline V gene sequence: CDR1 MDHEN, CDR2 SYDVKM. There are 15 residues in the CDR3. The trim removed 2 bases at V and 10 bases at J, leaving 6 bases unmatched. CDR3 sequence reads: CASSLGTGFRSPLHF. In DNA, the CDR3 is TGTGCCAGCAGTTTAGGGACAGGGTTTCGGTCACCCCTCCACTTT.

The V call is TRBV30, the J call TRBJ2-3; D might be TRBD1 or TRBD2, each matching 5 bases. CDR1 GTSNPN and CDR2 SVGIG come from the germline V gene (reference sequence). The CDR3 has 13 amino acids. V lost 3 bases, J lost 1 base, and 8 bases lay in between. The CDR3 bases are TGTGCCTGGAGGTGGGACGGCACAGATACGCAGTATTTT. Translation: CAWRWDGTDTQYF.

This clone came up once. This chain uses TRBV6-5 with TRBJ2-3, with D maybe TRBD1 (5 bases). The CDR3 consists of 15 residues. The germline CDR1 and CDR2 sequences are MNHEY and SVGAGI. Trimming left V 3 bases short and J 2 bases short, with 12 bases between. The CDR3 sequence: CASSYNGAFTDTQYF. CDR3 in DNA: TGTGCCAGCAGTTATAATGGGGCGTTCACAGATACGCAGTATTTT.

This clone occurred a few times. The chain carries TRBV3-1 (or the pseudogene TRBV3-2) and TRBJ2-7; 7 positions agree with TRBD1. V lost 0 bases, J lost 4 bases, and 6 bases stayed unmatched. The V gene's germline CDR1 is LGHDT and CDR2 YNNKEL (reference sequence). The CDR3 runs to 15 residues. The CDR3 DNA follows: TGTGCCAGCAGCCAAGATAAACAGGGGATATACGAGCAGTACTTC. This codes for CASSQDKQGIYEQYF.